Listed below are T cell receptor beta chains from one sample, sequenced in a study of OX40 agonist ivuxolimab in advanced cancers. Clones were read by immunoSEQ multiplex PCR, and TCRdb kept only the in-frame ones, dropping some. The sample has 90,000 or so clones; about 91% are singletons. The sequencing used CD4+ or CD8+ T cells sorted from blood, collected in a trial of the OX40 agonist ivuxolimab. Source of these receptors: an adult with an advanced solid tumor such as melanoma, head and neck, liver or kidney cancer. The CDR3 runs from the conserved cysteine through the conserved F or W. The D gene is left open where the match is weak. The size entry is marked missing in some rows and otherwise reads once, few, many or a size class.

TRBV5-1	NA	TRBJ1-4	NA	CASSLEPILNEKLFF	TGCGCCAGCAGCTTGGAACCGATACTTAATGAAAAACTGTTTTTT
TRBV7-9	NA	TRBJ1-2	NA	CASSGVNYGYTF	TGTGCCAGCTCAGGAGTTAACTATGGCTACACCTTC
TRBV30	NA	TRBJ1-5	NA	CAWSGGNQPQHF	TGTGCCTGGAGTGGGGGGAATCAGCCCCAGCATTTT
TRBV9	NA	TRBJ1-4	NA	CASSVGTPNEKLFF	TGTGCCAGCAGCGTGGGTACGCCTAATGAAAAACTGTTTTTT
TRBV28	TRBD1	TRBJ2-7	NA	CASSQTGGQGTYEQYF	TGTGCCAGCAGCCAGACCGGGGGACAGGGGACCTACGAGCAGTACTTC
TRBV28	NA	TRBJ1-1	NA	CASIRAVNTEAFF	TGTGCCAGCATCAGGGCTGTGAACACTGAAGCTTTCTTT
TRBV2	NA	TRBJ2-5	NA	CASSQETQYF	TGTGCCAGCAGCCAAGAGACCCAGTACTTC
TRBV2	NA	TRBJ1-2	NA	CASSTTENYGYTF	TGTGCCAGCTCTACAACAGAGAACTATGGCTACACCTTC
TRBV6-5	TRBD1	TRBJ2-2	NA	CASRSTGTTGELFF	TGTGCCAGCAGATCGACAGGGACCACCGGGGAGCTGTTTTTT
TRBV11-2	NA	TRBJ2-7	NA	CASSLFTSGTPLYEQYF	TGTGCCAGCAGCTTATTCACCTCCGGGACTCCACTCTACGAGCAGTACTTC
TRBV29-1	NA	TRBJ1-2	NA	CSVVISRERGYTF	TGCAGCGTTGTGATATCAAGGGAGAGGGGCTACACCTTC
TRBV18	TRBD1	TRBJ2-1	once	CASSTPGTGSVEQFF	TGTGCCAGCTCAACCCCCGGGACAGGGTCTGTTGAGCAGTTCTTC
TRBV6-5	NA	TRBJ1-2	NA	CASRRTNGPNYGYTF	TGTGCCAGCAGACGGACGAACGGACCCAACTATGGCTACACCTTC
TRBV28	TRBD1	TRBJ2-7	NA	CASSSLRTGLYEQYF	TGTGCCAGCAGTTCGCTGAGGACAGGGCTCTACGAGCAGTACTTC
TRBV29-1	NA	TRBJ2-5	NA	CSVSGETQYF	TGCAGCGTATCAGGGGAGACCCAGTACTTC
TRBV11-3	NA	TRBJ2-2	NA	CASSFGGQGELFF	TGTGCCAGCAGCTTCGGGGGGCAGGGGGAGCTGTTTTTT
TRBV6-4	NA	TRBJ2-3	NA	CASSDSGLGDTQYF	TGTGCCAGCAGTGACTCGGGGCTTGGGGATACGCAGTATTTT
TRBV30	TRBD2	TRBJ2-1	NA	CAWISRGRGGNEQFF	TGTGCCTGGATAAGCCGCGGGAGGGGCGGGAATGAGCAGTTCTTC
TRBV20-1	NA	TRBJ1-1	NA	CSARDLTAFF	TGCAGTGCTAGAGATCTCACAGCTTTCTTT
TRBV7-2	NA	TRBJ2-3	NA	CASSLGGDRRTQYF	TGTGCCAGCAGCTTAGGGGGAGACCGCAGAACGCAGTATTTT
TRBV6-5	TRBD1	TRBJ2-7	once	CASSYSGQGLGEQYF	TGTGCCAGCAGTTACTCAGGACAGGGGCTTGGGGAGCAGTACTTC
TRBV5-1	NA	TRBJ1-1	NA	CASSQLSSLNTEAFF	TGCGCCAGCAGCCAACTTAGTAGTTTGAACACTGAAGCTTTCTTT
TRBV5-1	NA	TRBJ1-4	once	CASSLGDGNEKLFF	TGCGCCAGCAGCTTGGGGGACGGTAATGAAAAACTGTTTTTT
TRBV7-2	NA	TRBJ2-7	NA	CASSLTLGTNYEQYF	TGTGCCAGCAGCTTAACACTGGGGACCAACTACGAGCAGTACTTC
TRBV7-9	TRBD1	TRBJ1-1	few	CASSFAGGTEAFF	TGTGCCAGCAGCTTCGCAGGGGGCACTGAAGCTTTCTTT
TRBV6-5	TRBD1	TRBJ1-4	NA	CASSQTGGGEKLFF	TGTGCCAGCAGTCAGACAGGGGGAGGTGAAAAACTGTTTTTT